The rows below give T cell receptor beta chains drawn from one sample of a study of CD8+CD57+ T cells in acquired aplastic anemia. MiXCR, applied by TCRdb to the reads, yields one record per CDR3 protein. The sample gives about 130,000 distinct CDR3 sequences, around 41% of which show up once; less than 8.5% is in the top ten. Sequenced input: sorted CD4+, CD8+, or CD8+CD57+ T cells (not recorded which) from PBMCs. These receptors originate from a human donor in good health, serving as a control. Each CDR3 is given with its conserved first and last residue. D genes are given only for firm matches. The size field is filled for only some rows; it gives once, few, many or a size class.

v_call	j_call	d_call	clone_size	cdr3_aa	cdr3_nt
TRBV6-1	TRBJ1-5	-	many	CASSEVGFFNQPQHF	TGTGCCAGCAGTGAAGTCGGTTTTTTCAATCAGCCCCAGCATTTT
TRBV29-1	TRBJ1-2	TRBD1	-	CSVETPGQGGFGYTF	TGCAGCGTTGAAACTCCGGGACAGGGGGGTTTTGGCTACACCTTC
TRBV10-1	TRBJ2-1	TRBD1	-	CASSYAPRTGAGYNEQFF	TGTGCCAGCAGTTACGCGCCTAGGACAGGGGCGGGTTACAATGAGCAGTTCTTC
TRBV7-9	TRBJ1-1	-	many	CASSLGGRGPKTEAFF	TGTGCCAGCAGCTTAGGGGGGAGAGGGCCAAAAACTGAAGCTTTCTTT
TRBV2	TRBJ1-1	TRBD1	-	CASDREGPMNTEAFF	TGTGCCAGCGACAGGGAAGGGCCCATGAACACTGAAGCTTTCTTT
TRBV19	TRBJ2-5	TRBD2	-	CASSELAGGEGTQYF	TGTGCCAGTAGCGAACTAGCGGGAGGGGAGGGGACCCAGTACTTC
TRBV6-6	TRBJ1-5	-	many	CASSNREGNQPQHF	TGTGCCAGCAGTAACAGGGAAGGCAATCAGCCCCAGCATTTT
TRBV14	TRBJ2-2	TRBD1	-	CASSLKGARDTGELFF	TGTGCCAGCAGCCTAAAGGGGGCGCGGGACACCGGGGAGCTGTTTTTT
TRBV19	TRBJ1-2	-	-	CASSTSDSFYGYTF	TGTGCCAGTAGTACCTCGGACAGTTTCTATGGCTACACCTTC
TRBV2	TRBJ2-3	-	-	CASSVTLWGTQYF	TGTGCCAGCAGTGTTACCCTTTGGGGGACGCAGTATTTT
TRBV29-1	TRBJ1-1	-	-	CSVEGLMNTEAFF	TGCAGCGTTGAAGGTTTGATGAACACTGAAGCTTTCTTT
TRBV9	TRBJ2-2	-	many	CASSVAGWDTGELFF	TGTGCCAGCAGCGTAGCAGGGTGGGACACCGGGGAGCTGTTTTTT
TRBV18	TRBJ1-5	-	-	CASSPESNQPQHF	TGTGCCAGCTCACCAGAGAGCAATCAGCCCCAGCATTTT
TRBV15	TRBJ2-7	-	-	CATSSLGGGGTYYEQYF	TGTGCCACCAGCAGCTTGGGGGGAGGGGGCACCTACTACGAGCAGTACTTC
TRBV4-1	TRBJ1-5	-	few	CASSQGQGRDQAQHF	TGCGCCAGCAGCCAAGGGCAGGGAAGGGATCAGGCCCAGCATTTT
TRBV12-3/TRBV12-4	TRBJ1-4	-	once	CASRDRSTNEKLFF	TGTGCCAGCAGGGACAGATCAACTAATGAAAAACTGTTTTTT
TRBV10-1	TRBJ1-6	TRBD1	-	CASTLGTESSPLHF	TGCGCCAGCACCCTGGGGACAGAGAGTTCACCCCTCCACTTT
TRBV10-2	TRBJ1-5	TRBD1	many	CASQGVYSNQPQHF	TGCGCCAGCCAGGGGGTATATAGCAATCAGCCCCAGCATTTT
TRBV18	TRBJ2-2	TRBD2	few	CASSPWTSGSGGTGELFF	TGTGCCAGCTCACCTTGGACTAGCGGGAGCGGGGGCACCGGGGAGCTGTTTTTT
TRBV5-4	TRBJ1-2	TRBD1	many	CASSPWTGRVGATF	TGTGCCAGCAGCCCCTGGACAGGGCGGGTTGGAGCCACCTTC
TRBV20-1	TRBJ2-7	TRBD2	many	CSAQREGRHYEQYF	TGCAGTGCTCAGCGGGAGGGCCGACACTACGAGCAGTACTTC
TRBV10-3	TRBJ1-3	-	-	CAISDRNSGNTIYF	TGTGCCATCAGTGATCGGAACTCTGGAAACACCATATATTTT
TRBV28	TRBJ1-2	-	many	CASTPRDTTF	TGTGCCAGCACCCCTCGGGACACAACCTTC
TRBV27	TRBJ1-5	TRBD1	few	CASRQGTGDSNQPQHF	TGTGCCAGCAGGCAGGGGACAGGGGATAGCAATCAGCCCCAGCATTTT
TRBV4-1	TRBJ2-7	-	once	CASSHPQSPHEQYF	TGCGCCAGCAGCCACCCCCAATCCCCCCACGAGCAGTACTTC
TRBV2	TRBJ1-5	TRBD1	many	CASTTTGIQPQHF	TGTGCCAGCACCACGACAGGGATTCAGCCCCAGCATTTT
TRBV5-5	TRBJ2-7	TRBD1	many	CASSLAGTGYEQYF	TGTGCCAGCAGCTTGGCCGGGACAGGCTACGAGCAGTACTTC
TRBV9	TRBJ2-7	TRBD2	-	CAGSPRETSGDYEQYF	TGTGCCGGCAGCCCTAGGGAGACTAGCGGGGACTACGAGCAGTACTTC
TRBV5-6	TRBJ2-5	-	many	CASSLAGAETQYF	TGTGCCAGCAGCTTGGCGGGAGCGGAGACCCAGTACTTC
TRBV7-9	TRBJ2-7	-	few	CASSPRTDSTRQYF	TGTGCCAGCAGCCCTAGGACAGACTCTACGAGGCAGTACTTC
TRBV20-1	TRBJ1-4	-	many	CSARDQDHEKLFF	TGCAGTGCTAGAGATCAGGACCATGAAAAACTGTTTTTT
TRBV29-1	TRBJ2-3	-	many	CSVEGGTASSTDTQYF	TGCAGCGTTGAAGGTGGGACCGCGTCCAGCACAGATACGCAGTATTTT
TRBV20-1	TRBJ1-2	-	few	CSARDSNYGYTF	TGCAGTGCTAGGGACAGTAACTATGGCTACACCTTC
TRBV19	TRBJ1-1	-	few	CASSTGGRTEAFF	TGTGCCAGTAGCACGGGGGGGAGAACTGAAGCTTTCTTT
TRBV20-1	TRBJ1-1	-	-	CSAAQSYTEAFF	TGCAGTGCTGCACAGTCTTACACTGAAGCTTTCTTT
TRBV30	TRBJ1-1	-	-	CAWSATRSTEAFF	TGTGCCTGGAGTGCCACAAGAAGCACTGAAGCTTTCTTT
TRBV5-6	TRBJ1-2	TRBD1	many	CATRFGTGMLGEDGYTF	TGTGCCACACGATTCGGGACAGGGATGTTAGGCGAGGATGGCTACACCTTC
TRBV20-1	TRBJ1-5	-	many	CSAATGIGQPQHF	TGCAGTGCTGCCACAGGGATCGGTCAGCCCCAGCATTTT
TRBV5-1	TRBJ2-7	-	-	CASSLGTTGRSYEQYF	TGCGCCAGCAGCTTGGGCACGACAGGTCGCTCCTACGAGCAGTACTTC
TRBV2	TRBJ1-1	-	many	CASTWTIQNTEAFF	TGTGCCAGCACTTGGACCATCCAGAACACTGAAGCTTTCTTT
TRBV11-3	TRBJ2-2	TRBD2	many	CASSSGLAGTAGELFF	TGTGCCAGCAGCTCGGGACTAGCGGGAACGGCCGGGGAGCTGTTTTTT
TRBV6-4	TRBJ2-3	-	-	CASSDEAGTDTQYF	TGTGCCAGCAGTGACGAAGCGGGCACAGATACGCAGTATTTT
TRBV10-3	TRBJ1-2	-	-	CAIYSYGYTF	TGTGCCATCTACAGCTATGGCTACACCTTC
TRBV20-1	TRBJ2-6	-	many	CSAPHESGANVLTF	TGCAGTGCCCCTCATGAGTCTGGGGCCAACGTCCTGACTTTC
TRBV5-6	TRBJ1-2	-	once	CASTTDGFQILYGYTF	TGTGCCAGCACCACGGATGGGTTTCAGATACTCTATGGCTACACCTTC
TRBV9	TRBJ2-2	-	-	CASSAPGARTGELFF	TGCGCCAGCAGCGCCCCAGGGGCTCGGACCGGGGAGCTGTTTTTT
TRBV6-2/TRBV6-3	TRBJ2-7	-	many	CASSYSSRGYEQYF	TGTGCCAGCAGTTACTCGAGCAGGGGCTACGAGCAGTACTTC
TRBV7-8	TRBJ2-7	-	-	CASSLRVYEQYF	TGTGCCAGCAGCCTCCGGGTTTACGAGCAGTACTTC